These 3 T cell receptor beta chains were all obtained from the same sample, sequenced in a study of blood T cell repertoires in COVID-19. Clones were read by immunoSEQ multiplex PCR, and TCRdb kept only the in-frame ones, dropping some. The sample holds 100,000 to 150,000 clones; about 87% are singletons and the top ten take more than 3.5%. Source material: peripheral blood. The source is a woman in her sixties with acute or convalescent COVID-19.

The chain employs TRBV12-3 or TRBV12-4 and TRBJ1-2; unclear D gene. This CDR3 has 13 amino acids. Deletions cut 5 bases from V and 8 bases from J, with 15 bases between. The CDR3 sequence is CASSLGLQKGYTF. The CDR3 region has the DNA TGTGCCAGCAGTCTCGGCCTACAGAAAGGCTACACCTTC.

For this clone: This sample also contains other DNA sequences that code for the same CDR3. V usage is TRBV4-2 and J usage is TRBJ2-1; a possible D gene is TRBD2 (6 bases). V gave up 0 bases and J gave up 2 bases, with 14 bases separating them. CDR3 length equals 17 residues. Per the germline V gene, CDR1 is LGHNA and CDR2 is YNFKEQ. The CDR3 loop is CASSQDFGGPPYNEQFF. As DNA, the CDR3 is TGTGCCAGCAGCCAAGATTTCGGGGGTCCCCCCTACAATGAGCAGTTCTTC.

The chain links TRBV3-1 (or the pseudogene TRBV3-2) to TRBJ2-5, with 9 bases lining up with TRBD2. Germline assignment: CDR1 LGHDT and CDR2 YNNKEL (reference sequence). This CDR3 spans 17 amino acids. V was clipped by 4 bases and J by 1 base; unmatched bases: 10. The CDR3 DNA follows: TGTGCCAGCAGCCGGGTTAGCGGGAGTGGGGGCCAAGAGACCCAGTACTTC. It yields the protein CASSRVSGSGGQETQYF.